This TCR beta chain was observed in a study of identical twins. Study-wide findings and caveats: Weaker excess sharing between twins was seen in beta out-of-frame sequences. Fewer insertions were carried by abundant cord blood beta clonotypes, but none was seen in memory repertoires. Out-of-frame sharing of TCR alpha in monozygotic twins was underestimated by models.

On this clonotype itself: No antigen is known for it.

After template switching added a universal primer site, the resulting cDNA carried unique molecular identifiers. One entry per CDR3 protein results from TCRdb running MiXCR on the 5' RACE reads. The sample has about 390,000 distinct CDR3 sequences, 7% to 9.5% seen once. V was clipped by 7 bases and J by 2 bases, with 9 bases between them. There are 13 residues in the CDR3. The germline CDR1 and CDR2 sequences are GTSNPN and SVGIG (reference sequence). The source material was naive T cells sorted from blood. The chain couples TRBV30 to TRBJ2-6, with D maybe TRBD2 (6 bases). This sequence originates from a woman between 45 and 65 years old in good health. Here the CDR3 DNA reads TGTGCCTTATGGGGGGCTGGGGCCAACGTCCTGACTTTC. Translated: CALWGAGANVLTF. The whole variable domain, remainder taken from reference TRBV30 and TRBJ2-6, is SQTIHQWPATLVQPVGSPLSLECTVEGTSNPNLYWYRQAAGRGLQLLFYSVGIGQISSEVPQNLSASRPQDRQFILSSKKLLLSDSGFYLCALWGAGANVLTFGAGSRLTVL.